The 29 T cell receptor beta chains below all came from one sample that was sequenced in a study of shared clonotypes between healthy human individuals. Sequencing used immunoSEQ multiplex PCR; TCRdb keeps in-frame clones, though not all of them. The table has roughly 2,000,000 clones, over 85% seen once. Naive CD8 cells, CD45RO-negative and positively selected for CCR7, excluded terminally differentiated effector memory CD45RA+ cells. Sequenced material: naive CD8+ T cells sorted from blood. These receptors were taken from a man younger than 30 in good health.

This rearrangement joins TRBV27 to TRBJ2-1; D is undetermined. The CDR3 is made up of 16 amino acids. Germline V CDR1 and CDR2: MNHEY, SMNVEV (reference sequence). V was pared by 0 bases and J by 5 bases, with 14 bases between. The CDR3 coding sequence is TGTGCCAGCAGTTTATCTGAGGTAGATCCGGACAATGAGCAGTTCTTC. Translating gives CASSLSEVDPDNEQFF.

The chain joins TRBV9 to TRBJ2-2; TRBD1 aligns across 7 bases. Germline trimming cut 4 bases from V and 4 bases from J; bases unmatched to any gene: 7. The CDR3 is made up of 15 amino acids. Germline V gene sequence: CDR1 SGDLS, CDR2 YYNGEE. CDR3 coding DNA: TGTGCCAGCAGCTCCTGGACAGGAAGCACCGGGGAGCTGTTTTTT. Translating gives CASSSWTGSTGELFF.

The chain has TRBV6-1 and TRBJ1-2, with TRBD1 as a possible D gene (6 bases). With 6 bases removed from V and 2 bases from J, the gap between germline ends came to 22 bases. The CDR3 totals 17 residues. Germline V gene sequence: CDR1 MNHNS, CDR2 SASEGT. DNA for the CDR3: TGTGCCAGCAGAGAACCCGGGACACACTCCCCCAACTATGGCTACACCTTC. Its translation is CASREPGTHSPNYGYTF.

The J gene is TRBJ2-7, the V gene TRBV30; 9 bases map to TRBD1. The CDR3 totals 13 residues. Germline CDR1 is GTSNPN and CDR2 is SVGIG (reference sequence). J gave up 6 bases and V 1 base, and 4 bases lay outside the gene matches. CDR3 residues: CAWSAGTGIEQYF. The CDR3 coding sequence is TGTGCCTGGAGTGCCGGGACAGGGATCGAGCAGTACTTC. The full variable domain, its missing parts supplied by reference TRBV30 and TRBJ2-7, is SQTIHQWPATLVQPVGSPLSLECTVEGTSNPNLYWYRQAAGRGLQLLFYSVGIGQISSEVPQNLSASRPQDRQFILSSKKLLLSDSGFYLCAWSAGTGIEQYFGPGTRLTVT.

CDR3 bases: TGTGCCAGCAGCTTGGAAGGGGGGGACGAGCAGTACTTC. Protein: CASSLEGGDEQYF. V gene TRBV5-6 combines with J gene TRBJ2-7; D perhaps matches TRBD2 (7 bases). Germline lookup yields CDR1 SGHDT and CDR2 YYEEEE. Deletions cut 0 bases from V and 5 bases from J, with 9 bases between. CDR3 size: 13 residues.

As concerns this clone: Other nucleotide sequences in the sample specify the same CDR3. The chain combines TRBV6-5 with TRBJ2-5; D call uncertain. Between the trimmed V and J ends, which lost 3 bases and 2 bases, there was a span of 7 bases. This CDR3 is 13 amino acids long. CDR1 is MNHEY and CDR2 is SVGAGI in the germline V gene. The CDR3 nucleotides are TGTGCCAGCAGTTATCTTGGGCAAGAGACCCAGTACTTC. The encoded protein is CASSYLGQETQYF.

CDR3 nucleotide sequence: TGTGCCAGCAGCGCACGGGACGCATACAATGAGCAGTTCTTC. Amino acid sequence: CASSARDAYNEQFF. The V call is TRBV11-3, the J call TRBJ2-1; D is possibly TRBD1 or TRBD2 (5 bases each). Germline lookup yields CDR1 SGHNT and CDR2 YENEEA. V was pared by 5 bases and J by 4 bases, with 12 bases between. This CDR3 has 14 amino acids.

The chain combines TRBV7-3 with TRBJ1-3; a weak D match, TRBD1 (5 bases). CDR3 length: 17 residues. CDR1 SGHTA and CDR2 FQGTGA come from the germline V gene. Trimming removed 2 bases from V and 0 bases from J, with 14 bases in between. The CDR3 reads CASSLDSRFFSGNTIYF. CDR3 coding DNA: TGTGCCAGCAGCTTAGACAGCAGGTTCTTCTCTGGAAACACCATATATTTT.

This clone was recorded only once. The CDR3 region is CASGGGEGIQYF. In nucleotides, the CDR3 is TGTGCCAGCGGGGGCGGGGAGGGCATTCAGTACTTC. The rearrangement joins TRBV7-8 to TRBJ2-4, with D possibly matching TRBD2 (7 bases). The CDR3 covers 12 residues. With 8 bases removed from V and 9 bases from J, the gap between germline ends came to 14 bases. Germline V gene lookup returns CDR1 SGHVS and CDR2 FQNEAQ.

The chain carries TRBV4-2 and TRBJ2-2; TRBD1 is a possible D gene (6 bases). This CDR3 has 15 amino acids. The germline V and J ends were trimmed by 4 bases and 6 bases, with 15 bases remaining between them. Germline-derived CDR1 and CDR2 are LGHNA and YNFKEQ. The CDR3: CASSPQTGQAGELFF. CDR3 nucleotides: TGTGCCAGCAGCCCACAAACAGGGCAAGCCGGGGAGCTGTTTTTT.

Concerning this clone itself: This same CDR3 is encoded by further DNA sequences in the sample. The gene calls are TRBV13 and TRBJ2-5; 9 positions match TRBD2. Germline V gene sequence: CDR1 PRHDT, CDR2 FYEKMQ (reference sequence). The CDR3 spans 16 residues. Trimming at V came to 0 bases and at J to 2 bases, leaving 4 bases not matched to a gene. Here the CDR3 reads CASSLGLAGTQETQYF. The CDR3 DNA sequence: TGTGCCAGCAGCTTAGGCCTAGCGGGGACACAAGAGACCCAGTACTTC.

The chain couples TRBV7-6 to TRBJ2-7; tentatively, D is TRBD2 (6 bases). There are 20 residues in the CDR3. V lost 1 base and J 1 base, leaving 26 bases between the germline ends. CDR1 is SGHVS, CDR2 FNYEAQ, per germline. The CDR3: CASSLERPGVGGRGSYEQYF. The CDR3 region has the DNA TGTGCCAGCAGCTTAGAACGCCCAGGTGTAGGAGGGAGAGGGTCCTACGAGCAGTACTTC. Full variable domain (remainder filled in from reference TRBV7-6 and TRBJ2-7): GAGVSQSPRYKVTKRGQDVALRCDPISGHVSLYWYRQALGQGPEFLTYFNYEAQQDKSGLPNDRFSAERPEGSISTLTIQRTEQRDSAMYRCASSLERPGVGGRGSYEQYFGPGTRLTVT.

The table lists this clone with a count of one. This same CDR3 is encoded by further DNA sequences in the sample. The gene calls are TRBV30 and TRBJ2-1, with no clear D. The V end was cut by 0 bases, the J end by 4 bases, with 4 bases between. The CDR3 sequence is 12 residues long. The germline V gene has CDR1 GTSNPN and CDR2 SVGIG (reference sequence). CDR3 nucleotides: TGTGCCTGGAGTGTAGGATACAATGAGCAGTTCTTC. Encoded protein: CAWSVGYNEQFF.

The V gene is TRBV30, the J gene TRBJ2-7; TRBD1 matches 10 bases. The J segment lost 0 bases and the V segment lost 0 bases, leaving 5 bases of the junction unmatched. This CDR3 comprises 16 residues. From germline, CDR1 is GTSNPN and CDR2 SVGIG (reference sequence). Written as DNA, the CDR3 is TGTGCCTGGAGTGTAATCGGACAGGGGGTCTCCTACGAGCAGTACTTC. Amino acids: CAWSVIGQGVSYEQYF.

In its sample, this clone was seen once. This chain uses TRBV28 with TRBJ2-1, with unresolved D. The CDR3 covers 12 residues. Per the germline V gene, CDR1 is MDHEN and CDR2 is SYDVKM. Trimming left V 5 bases short and J 3 bases short, with 5 bases between. This CDR3 reads CASSDNYNEQFF. The CDR3 DNA reads TGTGCCAGCAGTGACAACTACAATGAGCAGTTCTTC.

CDR3 nucleotides: TGTGCCAGCAGCTTAGTCGTGGGGGACCTCCAAGAGACCCAGTACTTC. It yields the protein CASSLVVGDLQETQYF. The chain recombines TRBV7-6 with TRBJ2-5, with D perhaps assigned TRBD1 or TRBD2 (5 bases each). Germline V gives CDR1 SGHVS, CDR2 FNYEAQ. This CDR3 region has 16 residues. Trimming took 1 base from V and 1 from J, leaving 13 bases between them.

This chain links TRBV9 with TRBJ1-3, with a tentative D call TRBD1 (6 bases). Germline CDR1 and CDR2: SGDLS and YYNGEE. Trimming left V 4 bases short and J 4 bases short, with 15 bases between. The CDR3 is 15 amino acids. The CDR3 here is CASSPEGTKGNTIYF. CDR3 bases: TGTGCCAGCAGCCCAGAAGGGACAAAGGGAAACACCATATATTTT.

The chain is built from TRBV2 and TRBJ2-1, with D unclear. Between the trimmed V and J ends, which lost 4 bases and 7 bases, there was a span of 11 bases. Germline CDR1 reads SNHLY; CDR2 reads FYNNEI. CDR3 length equals 13 residues. Here the CDR3 DNA reads TGTGCCAGCAGTGTGGGCCTCTGGAATGAGCAGTTCTTC. The encoded protein is CASSVGLWNEQFF.

The chain links TRBV4-3 to TRBJ2-2; possibly TRBD2 for D (6 bases). V was pared by 0 bases and J by 1 base, with 12 bases between. Per germline, CDR1 LGHNA and CDR2 YSLEER. The CDR3 is 17 amino acids. The CDR3 sequence: CASSQEGWGENTGELFF. Here the CDR3 DNA reads TGCGCCAGCAGCCAAGAAGGATGGGGGGAGAACACCGGGGAGCTGTTTTTT.

This chain uses TRBV7-2 with TRBJ1-1; no reliable D call. The CDR3 spans 15 residues. The V gene lost 3 bases and the J gene lost 1 base, with 12 bases spanning the gap. The germline V gene encodes CDR1 SGHTA and CDR2 FQGNSA. CDR3 in amino acids: CASSLSSYSNTEAFF. The CDR3 nucleotides are TGTGCCAGCAGCTTGTCCAGCTACTCGAACACTGAAGCTTTCTTT.

The chain is built from TRBV27 and TRBJ2-1, with TRBD1 as a possible D gene (6 bases). The CDR3 sequence is 15 residues long. The germline V and J ends were trimmed by 6 bases and 8 bases, with 20 bases remaining between them. The germline gives CDR1 MNHEY, CDR2 SMNVEV (reference sequence). The CDR3 region has the DNA TGTGCCAGCAGCCCGGTGGGCAGGGGCGACGATGAGCAGTTCTTC. Its protein is CASSPVGRGDDEQFF.

The CDR3 DNA reads TGTGCCAGCGCCCAAGTGGAGAGCACTGAAGCTTTCTTT. Translated, it gives CASAQVESTEAFF. V usage is TRBV7-8 and J usage is TRBJ1-1, with D uncertain. V lost 8 bases and J 4 bases, leaving 14 bases between the germline ends. CDR3 length equals 13 residues. CDR1 is SGHVS and CDR2 is FQNEAQ in the germline V gene.

Only one count was recorded for this clone. The chain combines TRBV5-1 with TRBJ2-3; no clear D. Looked up from germline, CDR1 is SGHRS and CDR2 is YFSETQ. The CDR3 contains 14 residues. Trimming stripped 3 bases from V and 2 bases from J, with 10 bases between. For the CDR3, the DNA is TGCGCCAGCAGCTGGGAACTCACCACAGATACGCAGTATTTT. Its translation is CASSWELTTDTQYF. The whole variable domain, filled in from reference TRBV5-1 and TRBJ2-3, reads KAGVTQTPRYLIKTRGQQVTLSCSPISGHRSVSWYQQTPGQGLQFLFEYFSETQRNKGNFPGRFSGRQFSNSRSEMNVSTLELGDSALYLCASSWELTTDTQYFGPGTRLTVL.

The rearrangement links TRBV9 to TRBJ2-1, with TRBD2 identical over 13 bases. From germline, CDR1 is SGDLS and CDR2 YYNGEE. CDR3 size: 16 residues. V dropped 0 bases and J dropped 8; count of bases not matched to a gene: 5. CDR3 sequence: CASSVGTSGSTHEQFF. CDR3 bases: TGTGCCAGCAGCGTAGGGACTAGCGGGAGCACCCATGAGCAGTTCTTC.

The chain has TRBV29-1 and TRBJ2-4; no firm D call. V lost 5 bases and J lost 5, with 4 bases in between. The CDR3 runs 10 residues. CDR1 SQVTM and CDR2 ANQGSEA come from the germline V gene. CDR3 sequence reads: CSVRQNIQYF. For the CDR3, the DNA is TGCAGCGTTAGGCAAAACATTCAGTACTTC.

Comment on this clone: In the same sample, other DNA sequences code for this CDR3. The V call is TRBV28, the J call TRBJ2-5; the D is unclear. This CDR3 has 11 amino acids. Trimming pared 3 bases from V and 5 bases from J, leaving 4 bases between. Germline lookup yields CDR1 MDHEN and CDR2 SYDVKM. Here the CDR3 reads CASSFIETQYF. The CDR3, as DNA: TGTGCCAGCAGTTTTATTGAGACCCAGTACTTC.

The chain couples TRBV7-9 to TRBJ2-3; D gene unclear. V was clipped by 2 bases and J by 7 bases, with 13 bases between them. The CDR3 extends over 14 amino acids. Germline assignment: CDR1 SEHNR and CDR2 FQNEAQ (reference sequence). CDR3 nucleotide sequence: TGTGCCAGCAGCTTATTCGAAGATGTATATACGCAGTATTTT. Amino acids: CASSLFEDVYTQYF.

The chain uses TRBV2 and TRBJ1-1; 9 nucleotides line up with TRBD1. The trim removed 6 bases at V and 11 bases at J, leaving 10 bases unmatched. CDR3 length equals 13 residues. Germline V gene sequence: CDR1 SNHLY, CDR2 FYNNEI. CDR3: CASRGQGGERAFF. CDR3 nucleotide sequence: TGTGCCAGCAGGGGACAGGGAGGGGAGAGGGCTTTCTTT.

About this clone itself: This sample also contains other DNA sequences that code for the same CDR3. This chain connects TRBV7-2 to TRBJ2-7; no clear D gene. Germline values: CDR1 SGHTA, CDR2 FQGNSA. The CDR3 has 13 amino acids. Trimming removed 5 bases at V and 2 bases at J, with 10 bases between. The CDR3 spells CASSPRAPYEQYF. The DNA of the CDR3 is TGTGCCAGCAGCCCCCGTGCGCCCTACGAGCAGTACTTC.